A single sample gave rise to the 20 T cell receptor beta chains below, sequenced in a study of CD8 T cells in Susac syndrome. Random hexamers were used to reverse transcribe roughly 0.45 to 1 ug of RNA. TCRdb recomputed calls from the immunoSEQ multiplex PCR reads with MiXCR, one row per CDR3 protein. The sample comprises 130,000 to 150,000 distinct CDR3 sequences, around 94% of which are singletons, and roughly 0.27% rests with the top ten. Material: CD8+ T cells from PBMCs. The receptors here all came from a human donor in good health.

The chain combines TRBV20-1 with TRBJ2-1; 11 nucleotides agree with TRBD2. The J segment lost 8 bases and the V segment lost 1 base, leaving 4 bases of the junction unmatched. Germline V gene data show CDR1 as DFQATT and CDR2 as SNEGSKA (reference sequence). The CDR3 length is 14 residues. CDR3: CSARVLAGGYEQFF. CDR3 bases: TGCAGTGCTAGAGTATTAGCGGGAGGGTATGAGCAGTTCTTC.

V gene TRBV4-3 combines with J gene TRBJ2-1; D remains ambiguous. The CDR3 length is 14 residues. Germline V gives CDR1 LGHNA, CDR2 YSLEER. With 0 bases removed from V and 7 bases from J, the gap between germline ends came to 10 bases. The CDR3 DNA reads as TGCGCCAGCAGCCAAGATCGGAGAGAGAATGAGCAGTTCTTC. This codes for CASSQDRRENEQFF.

This clonotype was observed a single time. V and J are TRBV4-2 and TRBJ1-2; TRBD1 matches at 7 bases. Per germline, CDR1 LGHNA and CDR2 YNFKEQ. The CDR3 is 15 residues long. J lost 4 bases, V lost 0 bases, and 5 bases had no gene match. In nucleotides, the CDR3 is TGTGCCAGCAGCCAAGACGCGGGACAGACCTATGGCTACACCTTC. As protein: CASSQDAGQTYGYTF.

The J gene is TRBJ2-1, the V gene TRBV5-1; perhaps TRBD1 as D (6 bases). CDR3 length: 14 residues. Germline V gene lookup returns CDR1 SGHRS and CDR2 YFSETQ. Deletions cut 4 bases from V and 4 bases from J, with 12 bases between. The CDR3 spells CASSTGLGYNEQFF. The CDR3 DNA follows: TGCGCCAGCAGCACAGGGTTGGGATACAATGAGCAGTTCTTC.

This CDR3 is CASSYASGIGETQYF. The DNA of the CDR3 is TGTGCCAGCAGCTACGCTAGCGGGATCGGGGAGACCCAGTACTTC. The V and J genes are TRBV9 and TRBJ2-5; 9 nucleotides align to TRBD2. The germline V gene has CDR1 SGDLS and CDR2 YYNGEE. CDR3 length: 15 amino acids. The V gene end was trimmed by 4 bases and the J gene end by 5 bases; junction bases not matched to a gene: 9.

The rearrangement joins TRBV28 to TRBJ2-1; the D gene is possibly TRBD1 (6 bases). This CDR3 contains 16 residues. V was cut by 6 bases and J by 0 bases, with 15 bases left in between. CDR1 is MDHEN, CDR2 SYDVKM, per germline. This CDR3 is CASRGGRFDSYNEQFF. The CDR3 bases are TGTGCCAGCAGAGGGGGAAGATTCGACTCCTACAATGAGCAGTTCTTC.

This clonotype has more than one count but fewer than ten. The V and J genes are TRBV27 and TRBJ2-1; D might be TRBD2 (5 bases). Germline V gene data show CDR1 as MNHEY and CDR2 as SMNVEV (reference sequence). Trimming shortened V by 2 bases and J by 7 bases, and 9 bases separated the two germline ends. The CDR3 consists of 13 residues. CDR3 nucleotides: TGTGCCAGCAGTTTAGGCCCGGGGAATGAGCAGTTCTTC. Translated, it gives CASSLGPGNEQFF.

The V call is TRBV24-1, the J call TRBJ2-3, with 11 bases that match TRBD2. There are 13 residues in the CDR3. Germline V gene lookup returns CDR1 KGHDR and CDR2 SFDVKD. V shed 9 bases, J shed 4 bases, and the junction held 2 bases outside the gene matches. CDR3 loop: CATELAGADTQYF. The CDR3 DNA follows: TGTGCCACCGAACTAGCGGGGGCAGATACGCAGTATTTT.

The chain couples TRBV9 to TRBJ2-3; D unresolved. The V and J ends lost 4 bases and 2 bases respectively, with 8 bases between them. CDR1 and CDR2 from the germline V gene are SGDLS and YYNGEE. This CDR3 spans 13 amino acids. For the CDR3, the DNA is TGTGCCAGCAGCACCCCAGCCACAGATACGCAGTATTTT. Translated: CASSTPATDTQYF.

The genes are TRBV6-1 and TRBJ2-5; 8 bases match TRBD1. The CDR3 consists of 16 residues. Unmatched junction bases numbered 12, after V lost 5 bases and J lost 4 bases. Germline V lookup: CDR1 MNHNS, CDR2 SASEGT. The CDR3 loop is CASSPGTGPLGETQYF. CDR3 DNA sequence: TGTGCCAGCAGTCCCGGGACAGGACCCTTGGGAGAGACCCAGTACTTC.

The rearrangement links TRBV7-9 to TRBJ2-1, with TRBD2 matching over 10 bases. The V and J ends lost 5 bases and 0 bases, in that order; junction bases with no gene match: 4. Germline CDR1 SEHNR, CDR2 FQNEAQ (reference sequence). The CDR3 contains 16 residues. CDR3 protein: CASSPTSGVSYNEQFF. In DNA, the CDR3 is TGTGCCAGCAGCCCTACTAGCGGGGTCTCCTACAATGAGCAGTTCTTC.

V is TRBV29-1 and J is TRBJ1-2; D not certain. The CDR3 spans 15 residues. Between the trimmed V and J ends, which lost 0 bases and 4 bases, there was a span of 15 bases. The germline CDR1 and CDR2 sequences are SQVTM and ANQGSEA. CDR3 DNA sequence: TGCAGCGTTGAAGATCCGCAGGTTCCCCCCTATGGCTACACCTTC. This sequence encodes CSVEDPQVPPYGYTF.

The chain couples TRBV27 to TRBJ2-3; D gene uncertain. The CDR3 is made up of 12 amino acids. The V gene lost 5 bases and the J gene lost 6 bases, with 9 bases spanning the gap. CDR1 is MNHEY and CDR2 is SMNVEV in the germline V gene (reference sequence). This CDR3 is CASSLTSDTQYF. The CDR3 bases are TGTGCCAGCAGTCTTACGTCGGATACGCAGTATTTT.

The J gene is TRBJ1-2, the V gene TRBV30; possibly TRBD1 for D (5 bases). V was pared by 8 bases and J by 8 bases, with 18 bases between. Looked up from germline, CDR1 is GTSNPN and CDR2 is SVGIG (reference sequence). This CDR3 has 12 amino acids. The CDR3 nucleotides are TGTGCCCTCGAGCGGGGGATGGGCGGCTACACCTTC. This translates into CALERGMGGYTF.

The rearrangement uses TRBV7-9 and TRBJ2-1; D is unresolved. Trimming removed 6 bases from V and 6 bases from J, with 9 bases in between. The CDR3 runs to 12 residues. Germline-derived CDR1 and CDR2 are SEHNR and FQNEAQ (reference sequence). The CDR3 reads CASSLGVNEQFF. CDR3 in DNA: TGTGCCAGCAGTCTTGGGGTCAATGAGCAGTTCTTC.

This chain joins TRBV27 and TRBJ2-7; no clear D gene. Germline V gene sequence: CDR1 MNHEY, CDR2 SMNVEV (reference sequence). The V end was cut by 0 bases, the J end by 5 bases, with 8 bases between. The CDR3 has 13 amino acids. DNA for the CDR3: TGTGCCAGCAGTTTATCACCCCCAAACGAGCAGTACTTC. It yields the protein CASSLSPPNEQYF.

The CDR3 region is CASSYSSASGRNLEQFF. The CDR3 DNA is TGTGCCAGCAGTTACTCGAGCGCTAGCGGGAGAAATTTGGAACAGTTCTTC. The genes are TRBV6-5 and TRBJ2-1, with 10 bases fitting TRBD2. Germline trimming cut 0 bases from V and 13 bases from J; bases unmatched to any gene: 15. This CDR3 spans 17 amino acids. CDR1 and CDR2 from the germline V gene are MNHEY and SVGAGI.

CDR3 region: CSARVFTGEDTQYF. The CDR3 DNA is TGCAGTGCTAGAGTATTCACAGGGGAAGATACGCAGTATTTT. This rearrangement joins TRBV20-1 to TRBJ2-3; TRBD1 matches at 7 bases. Trimming cost V 1 base and J 5 bases; bases outside gene matches: 6. Germline CDR1 reads DFQATT; CDR2 reads SNEGSKA (reference sequence). There are 14 residues in the CDR3.

The chain is built from TRBV27 and TRBJ2-3; TRBD1 might be the D (5 bases). This CDR3 spans 12 amino acids. Germline values: CDR1 MNHEY, CDR2 SMNVEV (reference sequence). Deletions cut 5 bases from V and 5 bases from J, with 8 bases between. The CDR3 loop is CASSPQGDTQYF. The DNA of the CDR3 is TGTGCCAGCAGTCCCCAGGGAGATACGCAGTATTTT.

This clonotype was detected once. The rearrangement uses TRBV20-1 and TRBJ1-1, with D perhaps matching TRBD1 (6 bases). Germline lookup yields CDR1 DFQATT and CDR2 SNEGSKA (reference sequence). The CDR3 is 11 residues long. The germline V and J ends were trimmed by 6 bases and 8 bases, with 13 bases remaining between them. This chain's CDR3 is CSALGQIEAFF. The CDR3 region has the DNA TGCAGTGCCCTTGGACAGATAGAAGCTTTCTTT.